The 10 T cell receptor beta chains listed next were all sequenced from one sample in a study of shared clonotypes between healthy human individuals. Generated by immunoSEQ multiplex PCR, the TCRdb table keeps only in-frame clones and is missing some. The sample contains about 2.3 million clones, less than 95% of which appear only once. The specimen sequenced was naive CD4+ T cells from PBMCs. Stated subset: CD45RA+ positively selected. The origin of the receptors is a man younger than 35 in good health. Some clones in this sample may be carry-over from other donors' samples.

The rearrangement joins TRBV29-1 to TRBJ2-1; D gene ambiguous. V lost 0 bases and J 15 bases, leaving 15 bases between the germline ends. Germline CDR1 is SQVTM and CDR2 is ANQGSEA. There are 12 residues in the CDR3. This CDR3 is CSVEDLYPILFF. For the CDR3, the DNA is TGCAGCGTTGAAGATCTTTACCCCATATTGTTCTTC.

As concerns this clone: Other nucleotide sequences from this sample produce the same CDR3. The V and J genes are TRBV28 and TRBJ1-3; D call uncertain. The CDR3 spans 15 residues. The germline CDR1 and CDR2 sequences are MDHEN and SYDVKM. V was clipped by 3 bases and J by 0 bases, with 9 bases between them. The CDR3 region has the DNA TGTGCCAGCAGTTTGGGCGGGATCTCTGGAAACACCATATATTTT. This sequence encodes CASSLGGISGNTIYF.

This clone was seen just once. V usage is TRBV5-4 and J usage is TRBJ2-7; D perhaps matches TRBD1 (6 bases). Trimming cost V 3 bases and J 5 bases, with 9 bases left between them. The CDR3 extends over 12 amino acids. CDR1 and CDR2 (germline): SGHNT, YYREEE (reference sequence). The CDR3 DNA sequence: TGTGCCAGCAGCTCACAGGGTGACGAGCAGTACTTC. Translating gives CASSSQGDEQYF. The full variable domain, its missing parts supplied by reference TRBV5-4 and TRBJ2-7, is ETGVTQSPTHLIKTRGQQVTLRCSSQSGHNTVSWYQQALGQGPQFIFQYYREEENGRGNFPPRFSGLQFPNYSSELNVNALELDDSALYLCASSSQGDEQYFGPGTRLTVT.

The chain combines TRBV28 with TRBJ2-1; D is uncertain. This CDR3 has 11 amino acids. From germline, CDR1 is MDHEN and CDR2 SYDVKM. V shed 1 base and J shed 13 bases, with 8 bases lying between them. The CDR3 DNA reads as TGTGCCAGCAGTTTATCGGGTTTTCAGTTCTTC. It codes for CASSLSGFQFF.

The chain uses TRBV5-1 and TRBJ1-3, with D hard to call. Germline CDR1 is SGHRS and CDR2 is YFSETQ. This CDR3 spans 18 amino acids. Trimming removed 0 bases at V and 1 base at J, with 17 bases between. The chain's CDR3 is CASSLVPAGVPSGNTIYF. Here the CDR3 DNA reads TGCGCCAGCAGCTTGGTCCCGGCAGGAGTACCTTCTGGAAACACCATATATTTT.

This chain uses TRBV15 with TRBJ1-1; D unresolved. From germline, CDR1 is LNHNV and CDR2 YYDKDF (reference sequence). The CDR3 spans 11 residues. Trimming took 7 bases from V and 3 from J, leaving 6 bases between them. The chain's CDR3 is CATTVDTEAFF. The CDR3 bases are TGTGCCACCACGGTGGACACTGAAGCTTTCTTT.

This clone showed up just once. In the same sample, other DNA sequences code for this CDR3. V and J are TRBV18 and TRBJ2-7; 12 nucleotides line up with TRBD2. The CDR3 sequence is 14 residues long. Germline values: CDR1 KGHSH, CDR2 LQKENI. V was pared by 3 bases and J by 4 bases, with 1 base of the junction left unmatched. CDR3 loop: CASSPGLAGYEQYF. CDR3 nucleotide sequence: TGTGCCAGCTCACCCGGACTAGCGGGGTACGAGCAGTACTTC. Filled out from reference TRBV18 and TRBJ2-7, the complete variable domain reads NAGVMQNPRHLVRRRGQEARLRCSPMKGHSHVYWYRQLPEEGLKFMVYLQKENIIDESGMPKERFSAEFPKEGPSILRIQQVVRGDSAAYFCASSPGLAGYEQYFGPGTRLTVT.

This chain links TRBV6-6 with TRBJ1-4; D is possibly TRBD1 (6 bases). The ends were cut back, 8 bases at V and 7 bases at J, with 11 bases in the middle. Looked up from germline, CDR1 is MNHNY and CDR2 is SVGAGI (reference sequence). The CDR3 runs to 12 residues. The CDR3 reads CASAGVGEKLFF. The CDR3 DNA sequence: TGTGCCAGCGCAGGGGTGGGTGAAAAACTGTTTTTT.

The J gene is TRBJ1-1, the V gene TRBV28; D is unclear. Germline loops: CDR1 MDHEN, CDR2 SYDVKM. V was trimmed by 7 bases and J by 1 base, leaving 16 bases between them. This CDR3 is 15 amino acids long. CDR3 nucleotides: TGTGCCAGCAACCTGCAGCAGGCTCCGAACACTGAAGCTTTCTTT. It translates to CASNLQQAPNTEAFF.

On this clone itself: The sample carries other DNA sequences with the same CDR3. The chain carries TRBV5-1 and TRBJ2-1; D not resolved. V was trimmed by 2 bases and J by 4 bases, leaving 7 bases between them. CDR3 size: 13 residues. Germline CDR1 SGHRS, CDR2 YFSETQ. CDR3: CASSLDSYNEQFF. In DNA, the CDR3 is TGCGCCAGCAGCTTAGACTCGTACAATGAGCAGTTCTTC.